This TCR beta chain was profiled in a study of blood T cell repertoires in COVID-19. This clone was observed a single time. Trimming removed 7 bases from V and 0 bases from J, with 7 bases in between. The CDR3 totals 13 residues. Germline CDR1 and CDR2: PRHDT and FYEKMQ (reference sequence). The table came from immunoSEQ multiplex PCR; TCRdb's copy has only in-frame clones and leaves some out. The sample gives about 330,000 clones, roughly 90% of which show up once; around 6.6% is in the top ten. Sequencing was done on a sample of peripheral blood. This chain connects TRBV13 to TRBJ2-1, with no clear D. The TCR sequence derives from a man aged 18 to 30 who had recovered from COVID-19. In DNA, the CDR3 is TGTGCCAGCAAGGAGCACTCCTACAATGAGCAGTTCTTC. Translating it yields CASKEHSYNEQFF.